Listed below are T cell receptor beta chains from one sample, sequenced in a study of blood T cell repertoires in COVID-19. Sequencing used immunoSEQ multiplex PCR; TCRdb keeps in-frame clones, though not all of them. The table records about 140,000 clones, about 77% of them present only once. The sample comprised peripheral blood. The receptors stem from a woman between 45 and 60 years old with active or convalescent COVID-19. The conserved cysteine and the conserved F or W are not part of the CDR3 here.

j_gene: TRBJ2-5; len: 12; v_gene: TRBV10-3; CDR3aa: AISESHPSGTQY
j_gene: TRBJ2-6; len: 14; v_gene: TRBV19; CDR3aa: ASSQGAVAGANVLT
j_gene: TRBJ2-7; len: 13; v_gene: TRBV27; CDR3aa: ASSLSGTQPYEQY
j_gene: TRBJ2-1; len: 14; v_gene: TRBV11-3; CDR3aa: ASSLGAGTRIGEQF
j_gene: TRBJ2-3; len: 14; v_gene: TRBV15; CDR3aa: ATSRGPAGVGDTQY
j_gene: TRBJ2-1; len: 14; v_gene: TRBV24-1; CDR3aa: ATSDHSGRARNEQF
j_gene: TRBJ2-5; len: 11; v_gene: TRBV7-9; CDR3aa: ATGGGKQETQY
j_gene: TRBJ1-2; len: 11; v_gene: TRBV3-1/TRBV3-2; CDR3aa: ASSRNRGYGYT
j_gene: TRBJ1-1; len: 8; v_gene: TRBV24-1; CDR3aa: AEGDTEAF
j_gene: TRBJ1-3; len: 13; v_gene: TRBV18; CDR3aa: ASSPQDSSGNTIY
j_gene: TRBJ1-1; len: 12; v_gene: TRBV7-2; CDR3aa: ASSLVKGGTEAF
j_gene: TRBJ1-2; len: 15; v_gene: TRBV2; CDR3aa: ASSGPGYRVANYGYT
j_gene: TRBJ1-6; len: 12; v_gene: TRBV30; CDR3aa: AWTLPGGGSPLH
j_gene: TRBJ1-4; len: 11; v_gene: TRBV19; CDR3aa: ASSIDRGEKLF
j_gene: TRBJ1-3; len: 12; v_gene: TRBV5-1; CDR3aa: ASSAGTEGDTIY
j_gene: TRBJ1-3; len: 17; v_gene: TRBV21-1; CDR3aa: ASSNGSDYTLVSGNTIY
j_gene: TRBJ2-5; len: 12; v_gene: TRBV7-7; CDR3aa: ASSHGREGETQY
j_gene: TRBJ2-5; len: 13; v_gene: TRBV30; CDR3aa: AWTRGRVQQETQY
j_gene: TRBJ1-4; len: 13; v_gene: TRBV6-6; CDR3aa: ASRGQGITNEKLF
j_gene: TRBJ2-1; len: 12; v_gene: TRBV9; CDR3aa: ASSVALAVNEQF
j_gene: TRBJ2-2; len: 12; v_gene: TRBV10-3; CDR3aa: AIRGQQTTGELF
j_gene: TRBJ2-3; len: 12; v_gene: TRBV29-1; CDR3aa: SVARQGPTDTQY
j_gene: TRBJ2-3; len: 14; v_gene: TRBV5-8; CDR3aa: ASSSKQALQADTQY
j_gene: TRBJ1-1; len: 11; v_gene: TRBV12-3/TRBV12-4; CDR3aa: ASSQGFSTEAF
j_gene: TRBJ2-3; len: 13; v_gene: TRBV2; CDR3aa: ASSDGGLTAETQY
j_gene: TRBJ1-1; len: 10; v_gene: TRBV30; CDR3aa: AWSGTNTEAF
j_gene: TRBJ2-2; len: 11; v_gene: TRBV7-2; CDR3aa: ASAGGVTGELF
j_gene: TRBJ2-3; len: 13; v_gene: TRBV19; CDR3aa: ASSWAGKSTDTQY
j_gene: TRBJ1-1; len: 13; v_gene: TRBV7-2; CDR3aa: ASSLLGTGDTEAF
j_gene: TRBJ1-6; len: 13; v_gene: TRBV30; CDR3aa: AWSDGGFASSPLH
j_gene: TRBJ1-2; len: 12; v_gene: TRBV6-5; CDR3aa: ASTPGGFYYGYT
j_gene: TRBJ2-6; len: 14; v_gene: TRBV2; CDR3aa: ASIIKGEGGANVLT
j_gene: TRBJ1-5; len: 13; v_gene: TRBV4-3; CDR3aa: ASSQEGTDYQPQH
j_gene: TRBJ1-5; len: 12; v_gene: TRBV19; CDR3aa: ASSMGAYNQPQH
j_gene: TRBJ1-1; len: 12; v_gene: TRBV5-6; CDR3aa: ASRREGRNTEAF
j_gene: TRBJ1-1; len: 13; v_gene: TRBV30; CDR3aa: AWSVRDRANTEAF
j_gene: TRBJ2-5; len: 11; v_gene: TRBV30; CDR3aa: AWRPSPGETQY
j_gene: TRBJ2-1; len: 10; v_gene: TRBV10-2; CDR3aa: ASSETYNEQF
j_gene: TRBJ2-2; len: 11; v_gene: TRBV9; CDR3aa: ASSPRRAGELF
j_gene: TRBJ1-2; len: 12; v_gene: TRBV4-2; CDR3aa: ASSQARGAGGYT
j_gene: TRBJ2-7; len: 12; v_gene: TRBV19; CDR3aa: ASSRGQGSYEQY
j_gene: TRBJ1-6; len: 12; v_gene: TRBV6-5; CDR3aa: ASGQGLRGSPLH
j_gene: TRBJ2-3; len: 15; v_gene: TRBV14; CDR3aa: ASSVTSGGPPRTAQY
j_gene: TRBJ1-2; len: 13; v_gene: TRBV28; CDR3aa: ASSVRQGWHYGYT
j_gene: TRBJ2-4; len: 12; v_gene: TRBV6-1; CDR3aa: ASSEDRGWDIQY
j_gene: TRBJ2-7; len: 11; v_gene: TRBV6-2/TRBV6-3; CDR3aa: ASSYGLAYEQY
j_gene: TRBJ2-3; len: 14; v_gene: TRBV11-2; CDR3aa: ASSPGTGGRTDTQY
j_gene: TRBJ1-1; len: 14; v_gene: TRBV10-2; CDR3aa: ASRAWEVNLGTEAF